This T cell receptor (beta chain) was captured in a study of early T cells in non-severe SARS-CoV-2 infection. In the study overall: Unpaired chains resulted from sequencing bulk RNA of unsorted whole blood. Broader study findings: Private and CD4 specificities were missed by VDJdb matching, skewed to anti-spike CD8.

Unique molecular identifiers were affixed to single, distinct cDNA molecules. From the 5' RACE reads, TCRdb called clonotypes with MiXCR, one entry per CDR3 protein. The sample contains fewer than 65,000 distinct CDR3 sequences, around 5.7% of which appear only once. In the case of this clonotype: The antigen remains undetermined.

The CDR3 extends over 20 amino acids. Germline V lookup: CDR1 SGHTA, CDR2 FQGNSA. V was clipped by 6 bases and J by 4 bases; unmatched bases: 22. The TCR was taken from an adult who was a healthcare worker with PCR-confirmed SARS-CoV-2 infection or an uninfected control (not recorded which). The chain links TRBV7-2 to TRBJ2-1; 9 bases match TRBD2. The sample was whole blood, taken at baseline. CDR3 amino acids: CASRNRAGTSTLGGYNEQFF. DNA for the CDR3: TGTGCCAGCAGGAACCGTGCCGGGACTAGCACCCTGGGAGGGTACAATGAGCAGTTCTTC.